This T cell receptor (beta chain) derives from a study of blood T cell repertoires in COVID-19. The CDR3 has 15 residues. Germline V gene data show CDR1 as SGHTA and CDR2 as FQGNSA. Trimming took off 0 bases at V and 5 bases at J, with 13 bases between the two ends. Sequencing was performed with immunoSEQ multiplex PCR; in TCRdb, only in-frame clones are kept and a portion is missing. The sample comprises roughly 62,000 clones, over 75% of which are singletons, and roughly 20% rests with the top ten. The material sequenced was peripheral blood. The chain links TRBV7-2 to TRBJ2-5, with a possible D match to TRBD2 (5 bases). The receptor comes from a man in his 60s with acute or convalescent COVID-19. The CDR3 is CASSLAQFSGETQYF. CDR3 in DNA: TGTGCCAGCAGCTTAGCCCAGTTTTCGGGGGAGACCCAGTACTTC. The complete variable domain, with remaining parts taken from reference TRBV7-2 and TRBJ2-5, reads GAGVSQSPSNKVTEKGKDVELRCDPISGHTALYWYRQSLGQGLEFLIYFQGNSAPDKSGLPSDRFSAERTGGSVSTLTIQRTQQEDSAVYLCASSLAQFSGETQYFGPGTRLLVL.